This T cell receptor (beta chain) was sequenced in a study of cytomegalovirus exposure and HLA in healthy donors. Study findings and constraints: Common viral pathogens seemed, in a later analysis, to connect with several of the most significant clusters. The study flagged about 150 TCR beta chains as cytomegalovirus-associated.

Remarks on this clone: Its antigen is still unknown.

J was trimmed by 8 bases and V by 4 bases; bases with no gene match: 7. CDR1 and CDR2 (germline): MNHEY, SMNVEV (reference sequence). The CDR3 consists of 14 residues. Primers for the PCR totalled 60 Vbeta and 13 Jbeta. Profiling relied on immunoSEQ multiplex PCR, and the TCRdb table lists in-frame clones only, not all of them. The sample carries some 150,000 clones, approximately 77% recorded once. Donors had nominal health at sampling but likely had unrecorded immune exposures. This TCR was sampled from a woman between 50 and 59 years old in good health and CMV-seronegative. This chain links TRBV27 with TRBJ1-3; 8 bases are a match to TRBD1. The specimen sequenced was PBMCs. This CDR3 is CASSSTQGAYTIYF. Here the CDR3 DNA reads TGTGCCAGCAGTTCTACGCAGGGGGCGTACACCATATATTTT.